These 29 T cell receptor beta chains originate from one sample sequenced in a study of CD8 T cells in ankylosing spondylitis. TCRdb ran MiXCR on the 5' RACE reads and lists one entry per CDR3 protein. The data hold 200,000 to 250,000 distinct CDR3 sequences, with about 10% observed a single time. The sequencing input was blood, either unsorted or a sorted T cell fraction (not recorded which). The source of these receptors is a male donor with ankylosing spondylitis or in good health (not recorded which).

On this clonotype: One end of the junction does not line up with germline, which may come from a read error. V and J are TRBV7-7 and TRBJ2-5; 11 positions agree with TRBD2. This CDR3 has 15 amino acids. Looked up from germline, CDR1 is SSHAT and CDR2 is FNYEAQ (reference sequence). The CDR3 region has the DNA TGTGCTAGCAGCTTAGCTAGCGGGGGGTGGGAGACCCAGTACTTC. It encodes CASSLASGGWETQYF.

The J gene is TRBJ2-5, the V gene TRBV20-1, with TRBD2 identical over 16 bases. The CDR3 runs to 18 residues. The V segment lost 2 bases and the J segment 0 bases; nucleotides outside the gene matches: 6. CDR1 DFQATT and CDR2 SNEGSKA come from the germline V gene (reference sequence). The CDR3 region has the DNA TGCAGTGCTAGACCCCCGGGACTAGCGGGGGGGTACCAAGAGACCCAGTACTTC. Translated, it gives CSARPPGLAGGYQETQYF.

This clonotype showed up many times. This chain joins TRBV20-1 and TRBJ2-4; D perhaps matches TRBD1 (6 bases). V was clipped by 3 bases and J by 8 bases, with 11 bases between them. The CDR3 loop spans 12 amino acids. CDR1 is DFQATT, CDR2 SNEGSKA, per germline (reference sequence). The CDR3 DNA sequence: TGCAGTGCTAGTGGGGGCCGGGACATTCAGTACTTC. Its translation: CSASGGRDIQYF.

The sample holds many counts of this clonotype. This sequence joins TRBV20-1 and TRBJ2-3; a weak D match, TRBD2 (5 bases). Germline CDR1 is DFQATT and CDR2 is SNEGSKA (reference sequence). This CDR3 is built from 14 residues. Trimming pared 4 bases from V and 3 bases from J, leaving 14 bases between. CDR3 region: CSAIGLSETDTQYF. The CDR3 DNA is TGCAGTGCTATTGGACTCTCGGAAACAGATACGCAGTATTTT.

In its sample, this clonotype was seen a few times. V gene TRBV24-1 combines with J gene TRBJ2-5; 14 nucleotides line up with TRBD2. V lost 3 bases, J lost 8 bases, and 4 bases stayed unmatched. Per germline, CDR1 KGHDR and CDR2 SFDVKD. This CDR3 region has 15 residues. DNA for the CDR3: TGTGCCACCAGTGATGGGGGACTAGCGGGGGATACCCAGTACTTC. It yields the protein CATSDGGLAGDTQYF.

The genes are TRBV28 and TRBJ2-1, with 7 bases lining up with TRBD2. CDR3 length: 16 residues. The trim removed 4 bases at V and 4 bases at J, leaving 10 bases unmatched. Germline CDR1 and CDR2: MDHEN and SYDVKM. The CDR3 DNA is TGTGCCAGCAGTTCATCACTAGCGAATAGATACAATGAGCAGTTCTTC. It is translated as CASSSSLANRYNEQFF.

In this sample, this clonotype turned up many times. V is TRBV27 and J is TRBJ2-4, with D perhaps matching TRBD1 (5 bases). V shed 6 bases and J shed 0 bases, with 9 bases lying between them. Germline CDR1 MNHEY, CDR2 SMNVEV (reference sequence). CDR3 size: 14 residues. Here the CDR3 reads CASSFDRAKNIQYF. In nucleotides, the CDR3 is TGTGCCAGCAGCTTCGACAGAGCCAAAAACATTCAGTACTTC.

Comment on this clonotype: This clone may be a read error of a much larger clone one base away. This chain uses TRBV12-3 or TRBV12-4 with TRBJ2-7; 7 bases map to TRBD1. The ends lost 5 bases at V and 6 bases at J; junction bases unmatched: 10. The CDR3 contains 14 residues. The CDR3 protein is CASSNPGTDCEQYF. The CDR3 DNA reads TGTGCCAGCAGTAACCCGGGGACAGACTGCGAGCAGTACTTC.

This clonotype showed up many times. At one boundary the junction diverges from the germline segment, which might be a read error. The chain combines TRBV12-3 or TRBV12-4 with TRBJ2-5, with 7 bases fitting TRBD2. The CDR3 length is 15 residues. The CDR3 spells CASSLAAGEGETQYF. In nucleotides, the CDR3 is TGTGCCAGCAGTCTAGCCGCGGGGGAGGGAGAGACCCAGTACTTC.

Only a few counts were recorded for this clonotype. The J gene is TRBJ1-1, the V gene TRBV20-1; D call uncertain. This CDR3 has 16 amino acids. Trimming removed 0 bases from V and 1 base from J, with 15 bases in between. CDR1 is DFQATT and CDR2 is SNEGSKA in the germline V gene (reference sequence). In DNA form, the CDR3 reads TGCAGTGCTAGAGACCGGCGCGACTCCTGGAACACTGAAGCTTTCTTT. It translates to CSARDRRDSWNTEAFF.

J is TRBJ2-2 and V is TRBV5-1; D is ambiguous. The germline V and J ends were trimmed by 1 base and 2 bases, with 6 bases remaining between them. This CDR3 is 14 amino acids long. Germline V gene lookup returns CDR1 SGHRS and CDR2 YFSETQ. The CDR3 protein is CASSLYGNTGELFF. The CDR3 nucleotides are TGCGCCAGCAGCTTGTACGGTAACACCGGGGAGCTGTTTTTT.

The chain is built from TRBV20-1 and TRBJ2-7; the match to TRBD1 covers 8 bases. The V gene's germline CDR1 is DFQATT and CDR2 SNEGSKA (reference sequence). The CDR3 consists of 15 residues. The V and J ends lost 2 bases and 2 bases, in that order; junction bases with no gene match: 8. In DNA, the CDR3 is TGCAGTGCTAGACCGAGACAGGGGTTGACCTACGAGCAGTACTTC. It specifies CSARPRQGLTYEQYF.

The J gene is TRBJ2-1, the V gene TRBV20-1; TRBD1 matches at 9 bases. The CDR3 runs to 16 residues. Trimming at V came to 3 bases and at J to 3 bases, leaving 9 bases not matched to a gene. Germline V gene lookup returns CDR1 DFQATT and CDR2 SNEGSKA (reference sequence). The CDR3 is CSASPGTGPFYNEQFF. For the CDR3, the DNA is TGCAGTGCTAGCCCCGGGACAGGGCCTTTCTACAATGAGCAGTTCTTC.

The chain is built from TRBV6-5 and TRBJ2-4; 9 bases line up with TRBD2. The CDR3 is 19 residues long. The V gene end was trimmed by 0 bases and the J gene end by 0 bases; junction bases not matched to a gene: 9. CDR1 and CDR2 (germline): MNHEY, SVGAGI. CDR3: CASSYSSGRGGLAKNIQYF. In nucleotides, the CDR3 is TGTGCCAGCAGTTACTCGTCGGGGCGGGGGGGCCTAGCCAAAAACATTCAGTACTTC.

This clonotype showed up just a few times. The gene calls are TRBV5-6 and TRBJ2-7; D possibly uses TRBD1 or TRBD2 (5 bases each). The CDR3 is made up of 13 amino acids. V was clipped by 4 bases and J by 7 bases, with 15 bases between them. Germline V gives CDR1 SGHDT, CDR2 YYEEEE. CDR3 nucleotide sequence: TGTGCCAGCAGCGTTGGGACGCTGGGAGAGCAGTACTTC. This translates into CASSVGTLGEQYF.

The sample holds many counts of this clonotype. The V gene is TRBV4-2, the J gene TRBJ1-6; the D gene is possibly TRBD1 (5 bases). CDR3 length equals 15 residues. V gave up 0 bases and J gave up 12 bases, with 15 bases separating them. Germline V gene sequence: CDR1 LGHNA, CDR2 YNFKEQ. The CDR3 nucleotides are TGTGCCAGCAGCCAAGATGGGACCGATAGTTTACCCCTCCACTTT. Protein product: CASSQDGTDSLPLHF.

J is TRBJ2-1 and V is TRBV7-9; D call uncertain. Germline CDR1 SEHNR, CDR2 FQNEAQ (reference sequence). Between the trimmed V and J ends, which lost 5 bases and 4 bases, there was a span of 12 bases. The CDR3 runs 14 residues. Written as DNA, the CDR3 is TGTGCCAGCAGCGACTGGGCTTCGTACAATGAGCAGTTCTTC. Translated, it gives CASSDWASYNEQFF. The entire variable domain, with the rest obtained from reference TRBV7-9 and TRBJ2-1, is as follows: DTGVSQNPRHKITKRGQNVTFRCDPISEHNRLYWYRQTLGQGPEFLTYFQNEAQLEKSRLLSDRFSAERPKGSFSTLEIQRTEQGDSAMYLCASSDWASYNEQFFGPGTRLTVL.

This clonotype occurred many times. The chain uses TRBV20-1 and TRBJ1-5; D perhaps matches TRBD1 (5 bases). CDR3 length: 12 amino acids. Trimming pared 4 bases from V and 5 bases from J, leaving 9 bases between. CDR1 DFQATT and CDR2 SNEGSKA come from the germline V gene (reference sequence). DNA for the CDR3: TGCAGTGCTAAGAGGGGTGATCAGCCCCAGCATTTT. It codes for CSAKRGDQPQHF.

The table lists this clonotype with a few counts. The gene calls are TRBV5-6 and TRBJ2-2, with D unclear. The CDR3 covers 10 residues. Germline V gene sequence: CDR1 SGHDT, CDR2 YYEEEE. The CDR3 region has the DNA TGTGCGGGGAACACCGGGGAGCTGTTTTTT. Its protein product is CAGNTGELFF.

This clonotype appeared a few times. This chain joins TRBV5-1 and TRBJ2-1; 10 nucleotides line up with TRBD1. The germline V gene has CDR1 SGHRS and CDR2 YFSETQ. The length of the CDR3 is 16 residues. J lost 4 bases, V lost 0 bases, and 4 bases had no gene match. CDR3 amino acids: CASSLARDRGYNEQFF. CDR3 nucleotide sequence: TGCGCCAGCAGCTTGGCGAGGGACAGGGGATACAATGAGCAGTTCTTC.

The sample holds many counts of this clonotype. The chain has TRBV3-1 and TRBJ2-5; D unresolved. Germline V gene lookup returns CDR1 LGHDT and CDR2 YNNKEL (reference sequence). V was clipped by 2 bases and J by 4 bases, with 14 bases between them. The CDR3 consists of 15 residues. The CDR3 here is CASSQPTTGRETQYF. The CDR3 region has the DNA TGTGCCAGCAGCCAACCCACGACGGGTAGAGAGACCCAGTACTTC.

In this sample, this clonotype turned up many times. V and J are TRBV29-1 and TRBJ2-7, with 8 bases that match TRBD1. Germline V CDR1 and CDR2: SQVTM, ANQGSEA. The CDR3 totals 13 residues. V lost 6 bases to trimming and J lost 6 bases; unmatched junction nucleotides: 10. For the CDR3, the DNA is TGCAGCGTGGATACGACAGGGGTGGGCGAGCAGTACTTC. Protein: CSVDTTGVGEQYF.

At least ten counts were recorded for this clonotype. CDR3 in DNA: TGCGCCAGCAGCTTGGAAGGGGCAGGGGATACGCAGTATTTT. It encodes CASSLEGAGDTQYF. The V and J genes are TRBV5-1 and TRBJ2-3; D possibly corresponds to TRBD1 (5 bases). The germline CDR1 and CDR2 sequences are SGHRS and YFSETQ. The CDR3 consists of 14 residues. With 0 bases removed from V and 6 bases from J, the gap between germline ends came to 11 bases.

This clonotype was observed a handful of times. J is TRBJ2-3 and V is TRBV5-1, with D possibly called TRBD1 or TRBD2 (8 bases each). Germline values: CDR1 SGHRS, CDR2 YFSETQ. V lost 4 bases and J 3 bases, leaving 15 bases between the germline ends. The CDR3 length is 15 residues. CDR3 protein: CASSPGGGGTDTQYF. In DNA, the CDR3 is TGCGCCAGCAGCCCAGGGGGCGGGGGGACAGATACGCAGTATTTT.

The chain is built from TRBV18 and TRBJ2-1, with unresolved D. CDR1 and CDR2 from the germline V gene are KGHSH and LQKENI. V was clipped by 2 bases and J by 1 base, with 18 bases between them. The CDR3 runs 18 residues. The CDR3, as DNA: TGTGCCAGCTCACCAAGTTCTGGCGCATGGGAATCCTACAATGAGCAGTTCTTC. This sequence encodes CASSPSSGAWESYNEQFF. The variable domain in full, with the rest retrieved from reference TRBV18 and TRBJ2-1, is NAGVMQNPRHLVRRRGQEARLRCSPMKGHSHVYWYRQLPEEGLKFMVYLQKENIIDESGMPKERFSAEFPKEGPSILRIQQVVRGDSAAYFCASSPSSGAWESYNEQFFGPGTRLTVL.

The rearrangement links TRBV4-2 to TRBJ1-5; possible D gene TRBD1, 6 bases. CDR1 is LGHNA and CDR2 is YNFKEQ in the germline V gene. Trimming cost V 1 base and J 0 bases, with 25 bases left between them. CDR3 length: 21 amino acids. The CDR3 here is CASSQVGGGATGPYSNQPQHF. DNA for the CDR3: TGTGCCAGCAGCCAAGTGGGTGGGGGCGCAACTGGACCATATAGCAATCAGCCCCAGCATTTT.

This clonotype has a count of ten or more. Here the CDR3 reads CASTDGPTGELFF. The CDR3 DNA reads TGTGCCAGCACGGACGGGCCTACCGGGGAGCTGTTTTTT. The chain is built from TRBV5-8 and TRBJ2-2; no reliable D call. This CDR3 has 13 amino acids. Germline V gene data show CDR1 as SGHTS and CDR2 as YDEGEE. The V end was cut by 6 bases, the J end by 5 bases, with 11 bases between.

This clonotype was detected ten times or more. The chain links TRBV12-3 or TRBV12-4 to TRBJ1-4; D is perhaps TRBD1 (6 bases). Trimming pared 1 base from V and 4 bases from J, leaving 10 bases between. The CDR3 spans 15 residues. The CDR3 spells CASSLEGGNNEKLFF. CDR3 sequence (DNA): TGTGCCAGCAGTTTAGAGGGGGGCAATAATGAAAAACTGTTTTTT.

This clonotype was counted at least ten times. This chain uses TRBV5-1 with TRBJ2-3; D might be TRBD1 or TRBD2, each matching 5 bases. The germline V gene encodes CDR1 SGHRS and CDR2 YFSETQ. V was pared by 0 bases and J by 5 bases, with 10 bases between. The CDR3 consists of 14 residues. This CDR3 reads CASSLAMGEDTQYF. The CDR3 DNA sequence: TGCGCCAGCAGCTTGGCCATGGGGGAAGATACGCAGTATTTT.